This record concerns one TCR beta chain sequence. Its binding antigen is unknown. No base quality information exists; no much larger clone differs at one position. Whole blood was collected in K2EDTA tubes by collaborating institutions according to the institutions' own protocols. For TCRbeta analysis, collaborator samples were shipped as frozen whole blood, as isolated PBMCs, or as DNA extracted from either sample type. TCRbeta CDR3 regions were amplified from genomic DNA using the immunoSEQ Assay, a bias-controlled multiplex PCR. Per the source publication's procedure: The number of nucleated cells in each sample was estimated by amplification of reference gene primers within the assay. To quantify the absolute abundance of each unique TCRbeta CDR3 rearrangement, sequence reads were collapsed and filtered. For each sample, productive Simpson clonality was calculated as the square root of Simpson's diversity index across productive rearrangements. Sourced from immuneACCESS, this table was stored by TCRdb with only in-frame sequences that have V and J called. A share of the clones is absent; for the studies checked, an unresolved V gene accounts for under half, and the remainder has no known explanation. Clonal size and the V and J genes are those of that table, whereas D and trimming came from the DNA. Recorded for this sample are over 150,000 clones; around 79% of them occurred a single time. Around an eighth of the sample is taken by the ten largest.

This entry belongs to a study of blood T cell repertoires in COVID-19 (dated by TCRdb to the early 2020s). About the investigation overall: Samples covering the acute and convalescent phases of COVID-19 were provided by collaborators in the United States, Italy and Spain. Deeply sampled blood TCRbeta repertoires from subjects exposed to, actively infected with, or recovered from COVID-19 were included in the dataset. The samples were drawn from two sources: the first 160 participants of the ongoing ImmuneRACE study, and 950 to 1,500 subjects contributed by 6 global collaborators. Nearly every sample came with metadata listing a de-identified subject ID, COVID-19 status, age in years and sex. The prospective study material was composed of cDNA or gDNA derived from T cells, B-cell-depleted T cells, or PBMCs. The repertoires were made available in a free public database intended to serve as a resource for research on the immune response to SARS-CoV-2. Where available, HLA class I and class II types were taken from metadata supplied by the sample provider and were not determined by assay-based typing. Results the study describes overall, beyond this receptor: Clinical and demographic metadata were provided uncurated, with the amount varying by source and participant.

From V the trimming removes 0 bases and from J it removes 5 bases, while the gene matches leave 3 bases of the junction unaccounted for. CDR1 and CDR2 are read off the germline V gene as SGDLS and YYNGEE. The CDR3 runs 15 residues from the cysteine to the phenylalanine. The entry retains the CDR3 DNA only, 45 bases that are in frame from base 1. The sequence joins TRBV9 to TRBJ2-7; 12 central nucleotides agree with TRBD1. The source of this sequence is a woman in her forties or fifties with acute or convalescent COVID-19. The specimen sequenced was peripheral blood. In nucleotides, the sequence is TGTGCCAGCAGCGTAGGAGGGACAGGGGGCGACGAGCAGTACTTC. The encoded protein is CASSVGGTGGDEQYF.